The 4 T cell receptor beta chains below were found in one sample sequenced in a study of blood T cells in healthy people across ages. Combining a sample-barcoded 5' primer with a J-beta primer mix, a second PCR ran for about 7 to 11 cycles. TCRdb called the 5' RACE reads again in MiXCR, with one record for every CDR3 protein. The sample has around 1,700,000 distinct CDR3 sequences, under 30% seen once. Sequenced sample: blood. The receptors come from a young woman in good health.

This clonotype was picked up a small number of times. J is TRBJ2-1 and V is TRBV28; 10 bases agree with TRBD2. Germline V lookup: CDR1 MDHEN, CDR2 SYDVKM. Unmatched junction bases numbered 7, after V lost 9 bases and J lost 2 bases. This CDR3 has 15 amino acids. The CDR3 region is CASTPGTSAYNEQFF. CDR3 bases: TGTGCCAGTACGCCCGGGACTAGCGCCTACAATGAGCAGTTCTTC.

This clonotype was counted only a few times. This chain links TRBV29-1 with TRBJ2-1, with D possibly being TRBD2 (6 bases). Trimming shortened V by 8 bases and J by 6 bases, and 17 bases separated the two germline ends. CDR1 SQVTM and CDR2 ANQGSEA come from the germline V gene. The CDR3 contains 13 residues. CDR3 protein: CSWALFGGNEQFF. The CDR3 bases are TGCAGCTGGGCCCTCTTCGGGGGCAATGAGCAGTTCTTC.

CDR3 region: CASSFGGTNNEQFF. Here the CDR3 DNA reads TGTGCCAGCAGCTTCGGGGGGACGAACAATGAGCAGTTCTTC. The chain uses TRBV11-3 and TRBJ2-1; 7 nucleotides line up with TRBD2. The germline gives CDR1 SGHNT, CDR2 YENEEA. The junction had 4 bases not matched to a gene; V was cut back by 3 bases and J by 5 bases. CDR3 size: 14 residues.

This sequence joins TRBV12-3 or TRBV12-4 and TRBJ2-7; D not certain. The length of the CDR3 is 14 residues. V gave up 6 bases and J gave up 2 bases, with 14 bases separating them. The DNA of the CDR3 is TGTGCCAGCAGGCGGCAGGAGATTCCCTACGAGCAGTACTTC. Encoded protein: CASRRQEIPYEQYF.